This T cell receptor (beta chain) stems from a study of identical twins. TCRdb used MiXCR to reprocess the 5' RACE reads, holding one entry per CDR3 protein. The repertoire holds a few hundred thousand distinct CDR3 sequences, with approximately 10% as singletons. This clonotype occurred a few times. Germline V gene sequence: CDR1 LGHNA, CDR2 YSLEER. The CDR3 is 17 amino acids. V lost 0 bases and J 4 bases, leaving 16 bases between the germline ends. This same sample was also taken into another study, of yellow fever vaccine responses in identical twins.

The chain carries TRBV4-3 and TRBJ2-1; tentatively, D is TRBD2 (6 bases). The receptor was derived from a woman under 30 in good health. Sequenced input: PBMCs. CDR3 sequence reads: CASSQDLAGSPYNEQFF. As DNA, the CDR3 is TGCGCCAGCAGCCAAGATCTCGCCGGGAGCCCATACAATGAGCAGTTCTTC.